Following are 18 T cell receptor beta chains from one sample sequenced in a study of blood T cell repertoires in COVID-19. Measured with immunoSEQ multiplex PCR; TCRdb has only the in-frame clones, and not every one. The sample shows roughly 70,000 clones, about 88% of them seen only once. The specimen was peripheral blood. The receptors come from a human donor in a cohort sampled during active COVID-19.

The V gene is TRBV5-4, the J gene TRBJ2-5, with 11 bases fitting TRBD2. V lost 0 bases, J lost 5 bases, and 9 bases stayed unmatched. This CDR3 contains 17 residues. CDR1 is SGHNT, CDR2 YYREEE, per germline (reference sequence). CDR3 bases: TGTGCCAGCAGCTTGGCCAGTAGCGGGAGGGCGGGGGAGACCCAGTACTTC. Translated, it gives CASSLASSGRAGETQYF.

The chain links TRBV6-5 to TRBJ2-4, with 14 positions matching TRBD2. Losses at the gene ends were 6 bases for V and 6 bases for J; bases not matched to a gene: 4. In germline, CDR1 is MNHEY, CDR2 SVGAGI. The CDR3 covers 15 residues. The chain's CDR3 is CASSRGTSGRNIQYF. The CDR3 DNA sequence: TGTGCCAGCAGCCGTGGGACTAGCGGGAGAAACATTCAGTACTTC.

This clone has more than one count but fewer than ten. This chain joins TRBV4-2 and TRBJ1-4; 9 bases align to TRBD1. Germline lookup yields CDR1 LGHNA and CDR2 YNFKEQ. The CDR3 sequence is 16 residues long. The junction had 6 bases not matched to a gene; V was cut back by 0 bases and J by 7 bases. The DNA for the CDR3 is TGTGCCAGCAGCCAAGATAGTGGGACAGGGTTTGAAAAACTGTTTTTT. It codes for CASSQDSGTGFEKLFF.

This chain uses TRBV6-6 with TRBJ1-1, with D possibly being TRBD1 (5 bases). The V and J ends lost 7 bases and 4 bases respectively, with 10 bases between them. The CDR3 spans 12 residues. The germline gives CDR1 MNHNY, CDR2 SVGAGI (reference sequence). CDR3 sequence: CASTRGPTEAFF. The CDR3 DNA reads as TGTGCCAGCACGCGGGGCCCCACTGAAGCTTTCTTT.

The CDR3 spells CASSTRGGRANVLTF. The CDR3 DNA reads as TGTGCCAGCAGCACTCGGGGAGGTAGGGCCAACGTCCTGACTTTC. V is TRBV7-8 and J is TRBJ2-6; perhaps TRBD2 as D (6 bases). CDR1 and CDR2 (germline): SGHVS, FQNEAQ. The CDR3 sequence is 15 residues long. V lost 5 bases, J lost 5 bases, and 13 bases lay in between.

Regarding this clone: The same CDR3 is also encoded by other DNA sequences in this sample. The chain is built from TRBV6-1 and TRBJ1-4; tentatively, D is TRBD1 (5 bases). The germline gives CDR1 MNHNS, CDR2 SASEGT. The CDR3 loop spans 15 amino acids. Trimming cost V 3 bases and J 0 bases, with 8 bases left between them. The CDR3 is CASSEQGSTNEKLFF. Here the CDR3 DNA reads TGTGCCAGCAGTGAGCAGGGCTCAACTAATGAAAAACTGTTTTTT.

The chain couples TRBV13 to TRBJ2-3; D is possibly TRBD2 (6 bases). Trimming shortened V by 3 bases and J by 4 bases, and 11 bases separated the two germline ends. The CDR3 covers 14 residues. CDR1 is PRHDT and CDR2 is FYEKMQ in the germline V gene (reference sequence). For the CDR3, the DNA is TGTGCCAGCAGCTTTAGCGGCGGGGCAGATACGCAGTATTTT. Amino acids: CASSFSGGADTQYF.

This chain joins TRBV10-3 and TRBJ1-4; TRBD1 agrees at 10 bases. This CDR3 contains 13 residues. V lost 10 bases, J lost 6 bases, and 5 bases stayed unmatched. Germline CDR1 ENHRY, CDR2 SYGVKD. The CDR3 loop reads CATQDRGDEKLFF. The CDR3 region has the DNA TGTGCCACCCAGGACAGGGGGGATGAAAAACTGTTTTTT.

CDR3 nucleotide sequence: TGCAGTGCTAGTTGGCGCCGGAGGACGAGCACAGATACGCAGTATTTT. Encoded protein: CSASWRRRTSTDTQYF. This rearrangement joins TRBV20-1 to TRBJ2-3; D is perhaps TRBD2 (5 bases). V lost 3 bases and J lost 0, with 16 bases in between. CDR3 length equals 16 residues. Germline loops: CDR1 DFQATT, CDR2 SNEGSKA (reference sequence).

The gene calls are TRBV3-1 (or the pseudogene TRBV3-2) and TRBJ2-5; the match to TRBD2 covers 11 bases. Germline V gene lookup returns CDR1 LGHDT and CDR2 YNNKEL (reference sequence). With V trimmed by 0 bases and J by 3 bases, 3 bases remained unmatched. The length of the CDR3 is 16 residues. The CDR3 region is CASSQDIAGGEETQYF. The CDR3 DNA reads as TGTGCCAGCAGCCAAGATATAGCGGGAGGGGAAGAGACCCAGTACTTC.

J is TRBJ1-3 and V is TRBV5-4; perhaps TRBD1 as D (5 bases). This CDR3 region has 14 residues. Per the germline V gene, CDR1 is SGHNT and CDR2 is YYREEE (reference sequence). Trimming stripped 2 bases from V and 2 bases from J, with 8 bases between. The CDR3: CASSFAGPGNTIYF. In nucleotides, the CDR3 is TGTGCCAGCAGCTTTGCAGGGCCTGGAAACACCATATATTTT.

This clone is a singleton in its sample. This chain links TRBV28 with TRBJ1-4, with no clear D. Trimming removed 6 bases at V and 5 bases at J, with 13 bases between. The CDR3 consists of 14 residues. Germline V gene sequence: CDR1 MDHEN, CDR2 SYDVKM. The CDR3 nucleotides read TGTGCCAGCAGGTCGGGAGGTTCGAATGAAAAACTGTTTTTT. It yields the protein CASRSGGSNEKLFF.

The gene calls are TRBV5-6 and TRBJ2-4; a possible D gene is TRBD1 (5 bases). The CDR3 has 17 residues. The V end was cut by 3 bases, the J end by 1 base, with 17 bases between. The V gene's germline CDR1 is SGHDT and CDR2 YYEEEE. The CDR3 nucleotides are TGTGCCAGCAGCTCTGCCGACTCAGGGCCCGCCAAAAACATTCAGTACTTC. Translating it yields CASSSADSGPAKNIQYF.

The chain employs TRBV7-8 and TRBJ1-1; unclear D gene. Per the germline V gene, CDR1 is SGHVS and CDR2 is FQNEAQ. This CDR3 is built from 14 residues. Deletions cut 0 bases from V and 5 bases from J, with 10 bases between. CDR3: CASSLAVQVTEAFF. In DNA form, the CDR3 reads TGTGCCAGCAGCTTAGCGGTTCAGGTAACTGAAGCTTTCTTT.

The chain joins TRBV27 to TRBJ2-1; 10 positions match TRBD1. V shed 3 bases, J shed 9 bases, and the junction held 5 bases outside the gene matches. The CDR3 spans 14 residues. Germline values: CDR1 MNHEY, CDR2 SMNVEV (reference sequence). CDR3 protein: CASSLGTGVAEQFF. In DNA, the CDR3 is TGTGCCAGCAGTTTGGGGACAGGGGTGGCTGAGCAGTTCTTC.

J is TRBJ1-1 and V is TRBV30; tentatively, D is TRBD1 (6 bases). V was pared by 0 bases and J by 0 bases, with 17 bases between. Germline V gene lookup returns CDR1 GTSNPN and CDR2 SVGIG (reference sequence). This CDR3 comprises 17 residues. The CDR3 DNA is TGTGCCTGGAGTGTACAGGGTCTCGGGGCCTTGAACACTGAAGCTTTCTTT. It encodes CAWSVQGLGALNTEAFF.

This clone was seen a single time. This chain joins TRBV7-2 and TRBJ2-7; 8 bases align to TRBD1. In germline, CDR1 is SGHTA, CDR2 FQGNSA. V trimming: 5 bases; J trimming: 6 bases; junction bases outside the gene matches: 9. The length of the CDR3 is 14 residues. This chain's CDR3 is CASSKRQGPLEQYF. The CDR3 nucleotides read TGTGCCAGCAGCAAGCGACAGGGGCCCCTCGAGCAGTACTTC.

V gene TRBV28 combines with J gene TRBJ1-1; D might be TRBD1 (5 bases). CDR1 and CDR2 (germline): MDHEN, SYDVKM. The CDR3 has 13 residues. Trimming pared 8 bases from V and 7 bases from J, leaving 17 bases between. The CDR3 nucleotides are TGTGCCAGCCACTTCGCCGTCGGGGGTGAAGCTTTCTTT. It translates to CASHFAVGGEAFF.